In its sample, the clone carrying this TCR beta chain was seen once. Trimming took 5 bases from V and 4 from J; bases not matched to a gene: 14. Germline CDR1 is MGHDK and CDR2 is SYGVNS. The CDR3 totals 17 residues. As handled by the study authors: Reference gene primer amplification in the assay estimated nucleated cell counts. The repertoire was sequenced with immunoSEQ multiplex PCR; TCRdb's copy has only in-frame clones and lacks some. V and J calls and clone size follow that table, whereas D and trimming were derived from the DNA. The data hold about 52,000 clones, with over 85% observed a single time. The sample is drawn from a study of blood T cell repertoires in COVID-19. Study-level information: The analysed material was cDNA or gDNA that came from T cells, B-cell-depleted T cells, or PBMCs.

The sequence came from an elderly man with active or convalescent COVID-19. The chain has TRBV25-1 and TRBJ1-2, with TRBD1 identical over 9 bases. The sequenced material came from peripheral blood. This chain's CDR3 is CASSKTGGPPITYGYTF. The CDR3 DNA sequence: TGTGCCAGCAGTAAAACAGGGGGCCCGCCAATAACCTATGGCTACACCTTC.